This T cell receptor (beta chain) was profiled in a study of control samples from healthy donors and cancer patients. V gave up 2 bases and J gave up 0 bases; unmatched junction bases: 3. Germline CDR1 reads MNHNS; CDR2 reads SASEGT. CDR3 length: 15 amino acids. TCRdb's table, derived via immunoSEQ multiplex PCR, lists solely in-frame clones and lacks some. The sample consists of more than 45,000 clones, over 85% of them appearing once. The sequenced sample consisted of PBMCs. V usage is TRBV6-1 and J usage is TRBJ1-1, with 7 bases aligning to TRBD1. This TCR was sampled from a woman in her forties or fifties with head and neck cancer. The CDR3 DNA reads as TGTGCCAGCAGTGAACCCGGACAGGTGAACACTGAAGCTTTCTTT. It encodes CASSEPGQVNTEAFF.